The clone carrying this T cell receptor (beta chain) was seen a handful of times. Its specificity is not known. These data are taken from a study of shared clonotypes between healthy human individuals. Study background: Those who served as donors were a couple of women and a few men between the ages of 18 and 49. Study findings and constraints: All-four-donor shared clonotypes had higher generation probabilities than non-shared clonotypes did.

Here immunoSEQ multiplex PCR was the method, and the copy in TCRdb shows in-frame clones only, minus some. The profile shows roughly 1 million clones, roughly 74% of them singletons. Adults of Caucasian background living in Nashville, Tennessee made up all donors. The germline CDR1 and CDR2 sequences are SNHLY and FYNNEI. The length of the CDR3 is 14 residues. The junction had 7 bases not matched to a gene; V was cut back by 6 bases and J by 3 bases. This sequence joins TRBV2 and TRBJ2-7, with 8 positions matching TRBD1. Sequencing was carried out using memory CD4+ T cells from PBMCs. Subset specified: CD45RA-negative fraction. The receptor comes from a man younger than 35 in good health. Some clones in this sample may be carry-over from other donors' samples. The CDR3 coding sequence is TGTGCCAGCAGCGGACAGGGCAAACTCTACGAGCAGTACTTC. It codes for CASSGQGKLYEQYF.